Each of the 30 T cell receptor beta chains below was sequenced from the same sample in a study of cytomegalovirus exposure and HLA in healthy donors. The PCR ran on 60 Vbeta and 13 Jbeta primers. Profiled with immunoSEQ multiplex PCR; TCRdb holds only in-frame clones, not every one. Seen here are approximately 120,000 clones, 73% observed once, and the top ten hold about 4.4%. Sequencing was performed on PBMCs. All receptors derive from a man in his 60s in good health and CMV-seropositive.

The chain employs TRBV6-1 and TRBJ1-1; TRBD1 is a possible D gene (6 bases). The germline CDR1 and CDR2 sequences are MNHNS and SASEGT. The CDR3 has 14 amino acids. The V gene lost 4 bases and the J gene lost 3 bases, with 12 bases spanning the gap. CDR3 in amino acids: CASSVREGDTEAFF. Here the CDR3 DNA reads TGTGCCAGCAGTGTCAGGGAGGGGGACACTGAAGCTTTCTTT.

This clone appeared a single time. The rearrangement joins TRBV7-9 to TRBJ1-1; the D is unclear. CDR3 length: 12 residues. Per germline, CDR1 SEHNR and CDR2 FQNEAQ (reference sequence). Trimming left V 5 bases short and J 1 base short, with 5 bases between. CDR3 residues: CASSTRNTEAFF. In nucleotides, the CDR3 is TGTGCCAGCAGCACGCGGAACACTGAAGCTTTCTTT.

Worth noting for this clone: The DNA is omitted, as the CDR3 cannot be located on it reliably, and the CDR3 follows TCRdb's listing. The V gene is TRBV30, the J gene TRBJ1-1; the table's D call, TRBD1, has no DNA check behind it. CDR1 is GTSNPN, CDR2 SVGIG, per germline (reference sequence). The CDR3 sequence runs 11 residues, both termini included. The CDR3 loop is CAWGTGSKTFF.

CDR3 amino acids: CASSPRDRTDTQYF. The DNA for the CDR3 is TGTGCCAGCAGCCCGAGGGACAGAACAGATACGCAGTATTTT. This chain links TRBV7-3 with TRBJ2-3; 7 nucleotides agree with TRBD1. The CDR3 has 14 residues. CDR1 and CDR2 (germline): SGHTA, FQGTGA. V lost 5 bases, J lost 3 bases, and 5 bases stayed unmatched.

V usage is TRBV5-1 and J usage is TRBJ2-5; D ambiguous. The ends were cut back, 0 bases at V and 7 bases at J, with 13 bases in the middle. This CDR3 region has 14 residues. Germline V CDR1 and CDR2: SGHRS, YFSETQ. CDR3 DNA: TGCGCCAGCAGCTTGGTTTACCCCGGCGGGACCCAGTACTTC. This sequence encodes CASSLVYPGGTQYF.

The chain links TRBV6-6 to TRBJ1-1; 8 bases map to TRBD1. Germline assignment: CDR1 MNHNY and CDR2 SVGAGI (reference sequence). The V and J ends lost 0 bases and 1 base, in that order; junction bases with no gene match: 4. There are 16 residues in the CDR3. The CDR3 sequence is CASSYSGTGENTEAFF. The CDR3, as DNA: TGTGCCAGCAGTTACTCGGGGACAGGTGAGAACACTGAAGCTTTCTTT.

This clone has a single count. The rearrangement uses TRBV6-6 and TRBJ1-6, with D possibly TRBD1 on 5 matching bases. The CDR3 totals 14 residues. V was trimmed by 6 bases and J by 8 bases, leaving 14 bases between them. The V gene's germline CDR1 is MNHNY and CDR2 SVGAGI (reference sequence). In DNA, the CDR3 is TGTGCCAGCAGACAGGACCCCGACTATTCACCCCTCCACTTT. As protein: CASRQDPDYSPLHF.

This rearrangement joins TRBV28 to TRBJ1-4, with D possibly matching TRBD1 (6 bases). The V gene's germline CDR1 is MDHEN and CDR2 SYDVKM. The CDR3 spans 13 residues. The ends were cut back, 8 bases at V and 8 bases at J, with 15 bases in the middle. The CDR3 protein is CASETGPREKLFF. The CDR3 nucleotides are TGTGCCAGCGAGACAGGCCCACGCGAAAAACTGTTTTTT.

The V gene is TRBV6-5, the J gene TRBJ1-6; 8 positions match TRBD1. The CDR3 is 15 amino acids. The V gene end was trimmed by 5 bases and the J gene end by 10 bases; junction bases not matched to a gene: 10. The germline V gene encodes CDR1 MNHEY and CDR2 SVGAGI. The CDR3 spells CASSTDGRGRSPLHF. The CDR3 DNA sequence: TGTGCCAGCAGTACGGACGGCAGGGGGCGGTCACCCCTCCACTTT.

This clone was detected once. The rearrangement links TRBV27 to TRBJ2-7; D remains ambiguous. Trimming removed 5 bases at V and 1 base at J, with 15 bases between. This CDR3 contains 15 residues. The germline CDR1 and CDR2 sequences are MNHEY and SMNVEV (reference sequence). CDR3 coding DNA: TGTGCCAGCAGTCCACTCCCTTTGGTGTCCTACGAGCAGTACTTC. It translates to CASSPLPLVSYEQYF.

V usage is TRBV6-1 and J usage is TRBJ1-6, with D possibly TRBD1 on 5 matching bases. Trimming removed 7 bases at V and 5 bases at J, with 12 bases between. Germline loops: CDR1 MNHNS, CDR2 SASEGT. CDR3 size: 14 residues. This chain's CDR3 is CASTRGGDNSPLHF. The CDR3, as DNA: TGTGCCAGCACTAGGGGCGGTGATAATTCACCCCTCCACTTT.

This clone appeared a few times. The chain has TRBV2 and TRBJ2-2; D perhaps matches TRBD1 (6 bases). The CDR3 totals 15 residues. Germline loops: CDR1 SNHLY, CDR2 FYNNEI. The V end was cut by 6 bases, the J end by 5 bases, with 16 bases between. The CDR3 DNA sequence: TGTGCCAGCAGGACCCAGGCAGGGGATACCGGGGAGCTGTTTTTT. Its protein is CASRTQAGDTGELFF.

V and J are TRBV5-1 and TRBJ2-6, with D possibly TRBD2 on 5 matching bases. The ends were cut back, 1 base at V and 2 bases at J, with 10 bases in the middle. Germline-derived CDR1 and CDR2 are SGHRS and YFSETQ. This CDR3 region has 16 residues. CDR3 DNA: TGCGCCAGCAGCTTGCCTTCGGGGACTGGGGCCAACGTCCTGACTTTC. Translating gives CASSLPSGTGANVLTF.

This clone has more than one count but fewer than ten. The chain uses TRBV28 and TRBJ2-5; 8 nucleotides match TRBD2. The V segment lost 5 bases and the J segment 2 bases; nucleotides outside the gene matches: 7. Germline V gives CDR1 MDHEN, CDR2 SYDVKM. This CDR3 is built from 15 residues. CDR3 loop: CASSPSGGLQETQYF. The CDR3, as DNA: TGTGCCAGCAGTCCGAGCGGGGGTTTACAAGAGACCCAGTACTTC.

The chain joins TRBV5-1 to TRBJ2-6; 7 nucleotides line up with TRBD2. Germline values: CDR1 SGHRS, CDR2 YFSETQ. The CDR3 covers 17 residues. With V trimmed by 4 bases and J by 0 bases, 7 bases remained unmatched. This CDR3 is CASSPSAGSSGANVLTF. The CDR3 region has the DNA TGCGCCAGCAGCCCCTCAGCGGGGAGCTCTGGGGCCAACGTCCTGACTTTC.

This clone was detected only once. J is TRBJ2-7 and V is TRBV9; TRBD2 matches at 8 bases. CDR1 and CDR2 (germline): SGDLS, YYNGEE. Trimming at V came to 3 bases and at J to 5 bases, leaving 10 bases not matched to a gene. The CDR3 extends over 15 amino acids. DNA for the CDR3: TGTGCCAGCAGCGGACACCAGGGACTAGGGGACGAGCAGTACTTC. Translated, it gives CASSGHQGLGDEQYF.

This clone was seen only once. The chain is built from TRBV19 and TRBJ1-2; D might be TRBD1 (5 bases). This CDR3 region has 13 residues. The germline V gene has CDR1 LNHDA and CDR2 SQIVND (reference sequence). Trimming removed 7 bases from V and 4 bases from J, with 13 bases in between. The CDR3 region is CASTPQGSYGYTF. The CDR3 coding sequence is TGTGCCAGTACCCCCCAGGGATCCTATGGCTACACCTTC.

The V and J genes are TRBV19 and TRBJ1-5; the match to TRBD1 covers 7 bases. Germline assignment: CDR1 LNHDA and CDR2 SQIVND (reference sequence). CDR3 length equals 14 residues. The V and J ends lost 4 bases and 7 bases, in that order; junction bases with no gene match: 7. The CDR3 loop reads CASSTEGGRQPQHF. CDR3 in DNA: TGTGCCAGTAGTACGGAAGGGGGCCGACAGCCCCAGCATTTT. The full variable domain, rest sourced from reference TRBV19 and TRBJ1-5, is DGGITQSPKYLFRKEGQNVTLSCEQNLNHDAMYWYRQDPGQGLRLIYYSQIVNDFQKGDIAEGYSVSREKKESFPLTVTSAQKNPTAFYLCASSTEGGRQPQHFGDGTRLSIL.

Here the CDR3 reads CAWSGFGGGSTDTQYF. Written as DNA, the CDR3 is TGTGCCTGGAGTGGTTTCGGGGGGGGTAGCACAGATACGCAGTATTTT. V and J are TRBV30 and TRBJ2-3; 8 positions match TRBD2. The germline V gene encodes CDR1 GTSNPN and CDR2 SVGIG (reference sequence). This CDR3 is built from 16 residues. V shed 1 base and J 0 bases; nucleotides not matched to a gene: 6.

The V and J genes are TRBV30 and TRBJ1-5; 9 nucleotides match TRBD1. This CDR3 has 17 residues. Trimming at V came to 0 bases and at J to 8 bases, leaving 14 bases not matched to a gene. The germline gives CDR1 GTSNPN, CDR2 SVGIG (reference sequence). The CDR3: CAWSVTGGRGRDKPQHF. The CDR3 DNA follows: TGTGCCTGGAGTGTAACAGGGGGCAGGGGTCGGGACAAGCCCCAGCATTTT.

A few counts support this clone. The chain recombines TRBV5-1 with TRBJ2-3; 7 nucleotides agree with TRBD2. This CDR3 is 13 amino acids long. CDR1 is SGHRS and CDR2 is YFSETQ in the germline V gene. Trimming took 1 base from V and 14 from J; bases not matched to a gene: 10. The DNA of the CDR3 is TGCGCCAGCAGCTTGTGGGGTCCTCCGGGGGGGTATTTT. Amino acid sequence: CASSLWGPPGGYF.

This clone was observed a handful of times. This rearrangement joins TRBV5-4 to TRBJ1-2; D unclear. V was shortened by 0 bases and J by 6 bases, with 15 bases between the two germline ends. This CDR3 is built from 15 residues. Germline CDR1 SGHNT, CDR2 YYREEE (reference sequence). The CDR3 sequence: CASSLVWEGDNGYTF. DNA for the CDR3: TGTGCCAGCAGCTTGGTTTGGGAGGGAGACAATGGCTACACCTTC.

This clone appeared a single time. This chain links TRBV21-1 with TRBJ1-6. TRBV21-1 corresponds to a pseudogene. CDR3 length equals 15 residues. The CDR3 is CASSNSWGGYSPLHF. For the CDR3, the DNA is TGTGCCAGCAGCAATTCCTGGGGGGGGTATTCACCCCTCCACTTT.

The rearrangement uses TRBV2 and TRBJ2-5; no clear D gene. The DNA end lines up better with TRBJ2-7; the J call may be wrong. Germline V gives CDR1 SNHLY, CDR2 FYNNEI. The CDR3 runs 10 residues. The CDR3 DNA reads as TGTGCCAGTATCCACTACGAGCAGTACTTC. This sequence encodes CASIHYEQYF.

The CDR3 DNA reads as TGTGCCAGCAGCTTTGGCGAGCTCGGCACCCCTTGGGAGGAGACCCAGTACTTC. This codes for CASSFGELGTPWEETQYF. This sequence joins TRBV11-2 and TRBJ2-5, with D maybe TRBD2 (5 bases). This CDR3 contains 18 residues. The V gene lost 3 bases and the J gene lost 5 bases, with 25 bases spanning the gap. The germline gives CDR1 SGHAT, CDR2 FQNNGV.

Details on this clone: The junction shows a germline mismatch at one end, possibly a read error. The chain combines TRBV18 with TRBJ1-5; 9 nucleotides align to TRBD1. The germline V gene encodes CDR1 KGHSH and CDR2 LQKENI. This CDR3 contains 13 residues. The CDR3 sequence: CASSPTGGQAQHF. CDR3 bases: TGTGCCAGCTCACCGACAGGGGGTCAGGCCCAGCATTTT.

This clone was picked up a small number of times. The chain is built from TRBV2 and TRBJ1-2; D remains ambiguous. V lost 3 bases, J lost 7 bases, and 15 bases lay in between. This CDR3 is built from 14 residues. Germline V gene sequence: CDR1 SNHLY, CDR2 FYNNEI. DNA for the CDR3: TGTGCCAGCAGTGAGAGGCTGGTTCCCCCTGGCTACACCTTC. Protein sequence: CASSERLVPPGYTF.

V usage is TRBV28 and J usage is TRBJ1-5; no definite D call. V lost 5 bases to trimming and J lost 12 bases, with 17 bases between them. Per germline, CDR1 MDHEN and CDR2 SYDVKM. The CDR3 runs to 13 residues. The CDR3 sequence is CASSPFRGGLQHF. The DNA of the CDR3 is TGTGCCAGCAGTCCCTTCCGGGGAGGGCTCCAGCATTTT.

V is TRBV6-1 and J is TRBJ1-6; maybe TRBD1 (5 bases). The CDR3 runs 16 residues. Germline V CDR1 and CDR2: MNHNS, SASEGT. The V and J ends lost 2 bases and 6 bases respectively, with 14 bases between them. The CDR3 nucleotides are TGTGCCAGCAGTGAACGGGGGTTTCCCCTTAATTCACCCCTCCACTTT. Amino acids: CASSERGFPLNSPLHF.

The chain recombines TRBV10-3 with TRBJ1-5; the D gene is possibly TRBD1 (6 bases). The V gene lost 3 bases and the J gene lost 6 bases, with 9 bases spanning the gap. Germline-derived CDR1 and CDR2 are ENHRY and SYGVKD. The CDR3 loop spans 13 amino acids. DNA of the CDR3: TGTGCCATCAGTGAAACAGGGTTTCAGCCCCAGCATTTT. Protein product: CAISETGFQPQHF.